This TCR beta chain derives from a study of cytomegalovirus exposure and HLA in healthy donors. At the level of the study: Clustering assigned about four fifths of the approximately 430 genotyped donors to the Caucasian-associated ancestry cluster.

The primer mix had 60 Vbeta and 13 Jbeta primers. The repertoire was sequenced with immunoSEQ multiplex PCR; TCRdb's copy has only in-frame clones and lacks some. The sample holds approximately 170,000 clones, around 78% seen once. Per the germline V gene, CDR1 is SGDLS and CDR2 is YYNGEE. This CDR3 has 15 residues. The V end was cut by 0 bases, the J end by 2 bases, with 11 bases between. V usage is TRBV9 and J usage is TRBJ2-5; D remains ambiguous. The clonotype comes from a woman in her forties in good health and CMV-seronegative. Specimen: PBMCs. CDR3 residues: CASSVGANRQETQYF. The CDR3 nucleotides are TGTGCCAGCAGCGTAGGAGCGAATAGGCAAGAGACCCAGTACTTC.